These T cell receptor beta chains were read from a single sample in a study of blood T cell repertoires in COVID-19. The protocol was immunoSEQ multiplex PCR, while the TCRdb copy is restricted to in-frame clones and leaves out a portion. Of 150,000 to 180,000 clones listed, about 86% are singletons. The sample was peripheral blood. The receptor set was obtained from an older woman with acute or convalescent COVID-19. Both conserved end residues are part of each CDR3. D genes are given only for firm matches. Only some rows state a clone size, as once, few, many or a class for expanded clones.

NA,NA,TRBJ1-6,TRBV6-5,TGTGCCAGCAGCCAGGTGCGGGAGGGTAATTCACCCCTCCACTTT,CASSQVREGNSPLHF
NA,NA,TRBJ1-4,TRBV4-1,TGCGCCAGCAGCCAACGAGGTGGGCAGGGCAATGAAAAACTGTTTTTT,CASSQRGGQGNEKLFF
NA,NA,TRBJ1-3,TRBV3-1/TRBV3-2,TGTGCCAGCAGCCCCTACGAGAACACCATATATTTT,CASSPYENTIYF
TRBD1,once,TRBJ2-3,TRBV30,TGTGCCTGGGACAGGGGCGGCACAGATACGCAGTATTTT,CAWDRGGTDTQYF
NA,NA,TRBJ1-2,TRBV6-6,TGTGCCAGCAGTTACTCGAGTACAGGGATTAACTATGGCTACACCTTC,CASSYSSTGINYGYTF
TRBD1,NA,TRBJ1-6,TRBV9,TGTGCCAGCAGGACAGGGGCTGCTTCACCCCTCCACTTT,CASRTGAASPLHF
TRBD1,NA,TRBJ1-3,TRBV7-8,TGTGCCAGCAGCTCCCGACAGGGGGCCATCTCTGGAAACACCATATATTTT,CASSSRQGAISGNTIYF
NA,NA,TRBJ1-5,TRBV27,TGTGCCAGCAGCAGGGCAGACAATCAGCCCCAGCATTTT,CASSRADNQPQHF
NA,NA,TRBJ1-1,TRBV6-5,TGTGCCAGCAGGACCGGGACAGAAGCTTTCTTT,CASRTGTEAFF
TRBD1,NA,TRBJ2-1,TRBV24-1,TGTGCCACCAGTGATCGGGACAGGGGGGTCAATGAGCAGTTCTTC,CATSDRDRGVNEQFF
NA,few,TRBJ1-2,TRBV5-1,TGCGCCAGCAGCTTGGACCGTCTTGGTGGCGGCTACACCTTC,CASSLDRLGGGYTF
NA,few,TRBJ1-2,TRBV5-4,TGTGCCAGCAGCCTCCAGGGAGGGGGGTATGGCTACACCTTC,CASSLQGGGYGYTF
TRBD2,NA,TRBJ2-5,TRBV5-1,TGCGCCAGCAGCTTGGCCCCTAGCGGGGTTGAGACCCAGTACTTC,CASSLAPSGVETQYF
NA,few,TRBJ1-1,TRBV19,TGTGCCAGTAGTGCCCAGGGGCTGGGCCCTAAGACTGAAGCTTTCTTT,CASSAQGLGPKTEAFF
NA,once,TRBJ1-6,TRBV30,TGTGCCTGGAGTGCATCAGGGTTTCGAAGACCCCTCCACTTT,CAWSASGFRRPLHF
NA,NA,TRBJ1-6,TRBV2,TGTGCCAGCAATCTCAGGGGTTCCAATTCACCCCTCCACTTT,CASNLRGSNSPLHF
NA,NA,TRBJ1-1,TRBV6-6,TGTGCCAGCGAGGGTAGGGAATGGAACACTGAAGCTTTCTTT,CASEGREWNTEAFF
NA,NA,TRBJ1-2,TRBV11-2,TGTGCCAGCAGCTTAGACGGGGGGGCTGGATATGGCTACACCTTC,CASSLDGGAGYGYTF
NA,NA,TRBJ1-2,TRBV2,TGTGCCAGCAGTGAAGTAGGGACATCTCTTGGCTACACCTTC,CASSEVGTSLGYTF
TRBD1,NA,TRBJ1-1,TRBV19,TGTGCCAGTAGTTGGGACAGGGGAGGGAGCACTGAAGCTTTCTTT,CASSWDRGGSTEAFF
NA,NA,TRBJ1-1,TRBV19,TGTGCCAGTAGTAGCCTGCCAGGGGCATCTGAAGCTTTCTTT,CASSSLPGASEAFF
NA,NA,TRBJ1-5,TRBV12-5,TGTGCTAGTGGTTTGCACCCCCCGGGGTATAGCAATCAGCCCCAGCATTTT,CASGLHPPGYSNQPQHF
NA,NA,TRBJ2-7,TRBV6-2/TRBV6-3,TGTGCCAGCAGTTACGAGGAGGACTACGAGCAGTACTTC,CASSYEEDYEQYF
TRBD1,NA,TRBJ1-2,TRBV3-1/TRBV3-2,TGTGCCAGCAGCCCGCCACGAAGAGGACAGGGGGGCACTAACTATGGCTACACCTTC,CASSPPRRGQGGTNYGYTF
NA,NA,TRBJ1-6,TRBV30,TGTGCCAGGTCAACTACCGCAGGGTCAGCTTCACCCCTCCACTTT,CARSTTAGSASPLHF
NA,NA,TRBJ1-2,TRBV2,TGTGCCAGCAGTGAAGGACTTAACTATGGCTACACCTTC,CASSEGLNYGYTF
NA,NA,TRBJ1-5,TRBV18,TGTGCCAGCTCACCGGGAGAGGATCAGCCCCAGCATTTT,CASSPGEDQPQHF
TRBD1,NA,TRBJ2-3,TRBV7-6,TGTGCCAGCAGCTTAGCCGGGACAGGGGCAGATACGCAGTATTTT,CASSLAGTGADTQYF
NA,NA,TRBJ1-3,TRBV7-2,TGTGCCAGCAGCTTAGGTCTGAGCTCTGGAAACACCATATATTTT,CASSLGLSSGNTIYF
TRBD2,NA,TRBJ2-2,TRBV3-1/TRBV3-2,TGTGCCAGCAGCCAAGATAAAACTAGCGGGAACACCGGGGAGCTGTTTTTT,CASSQDKTSGNTGELFF
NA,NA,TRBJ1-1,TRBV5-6,TGTGCCAGCAGGTCGGGACTCCAGGGAACTGAAGCTTTCTTT,CASRSGLQGTEAFF
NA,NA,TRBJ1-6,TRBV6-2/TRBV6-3,TGTGCCAGCAGTTACGATGGGGGGAAGTCACCCCTCCACTTT,CASSYDGGKSPLHF
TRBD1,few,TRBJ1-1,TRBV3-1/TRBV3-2,TGTGCCAGCAGTGTACAGGGGATTACTGAAGCTTTCTTT,CASSVQGITEAFF
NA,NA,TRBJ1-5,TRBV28,TGTGCCAGCAGGACAGGCGGGGGTCAGCCCCAGCATTTT,CASRTGGGQPQHF
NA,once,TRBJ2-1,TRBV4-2,TGTGCCAGCAGCCAAGGGGAGATCAATGAGCAGTTCTTC,CASSQGEINEQFF